This TCR beta chain was identified during a study of blood T cell repertoires in COVID-19. Across the study: There were acute and convalescent COVID-19 samples, and they came from the United States, Italy and Spain. T cells, B-cell-depleted T cells, or PBMCs supplied cDNA or gDNA.

The CDR3 has 15 amino acids. V was clipped by 8 bases and J by 7 bases, with 21 bases between them. Germline V gene data show CDR1 as SGHTA and CDR2 as FQGTGA. Per the study methods: Amplification with reference gene primers provided the estimates of nucleated cell counts. Generated by immunoSEQ multiplex PCR, the TCRdb table keeps only in-frame clones and is missing some. The V and J calls and the clone size are those of that table, but D and trimming were determined from the DNA. The sample has approximately 170,000 clones, 80% to 90% seen once. Sequenced sample: peripheral blood. The TCR was taken from a man aged 25-40 years with acute or convalescent COVID-19. The gene calls are TRBV7-3 and TRBJ2-1, with D perhaps matching TRBD2 (5 bases). CDR3 amino acids: CASSLRLSNLNEQFF. The CDR3 coding sequence is TGTGCCAGCTCGCTGAGACTATCTAACTTGAATGAGCAGTTCTTC.